Below, 2 T cell receptor beta chains from the same sample are listed, as sequenced in a study of T-cell reconstitution after alpha-beta-depleted transplantation in children. The library targeted TCRbeta and was prepared with unique molecular identifiers. TCRdb reprocessed the PCR reads with MiXCR, giving one entry per CDR3 protein. The repertoire consists of 490,000 or so distinct CDR3 sequences, with about 10% occurring once and the leading ten covering approximately 2%. The sample here was PBMCs, taken before TCRalphabeta/CD19-depleted stem cell transplant. The receptors come from a child aged 2-9 years with inherited bone marrow failure, due to receive a stem cell transplant.

This clonotype was seen many times. The rearrangement joins TRBV29-1 to TRBJ2-1, with D unresolved. Germline lookup yields CDR1 SQVTM and CDR2 ANQGSEA. The CDR3 spans 14 residues. Deletions cut 4 bases from V and 3 bases from J, with 13 bases between. The CDR3 bases are TGCAGCGTTGCCGTGGCCAGGAACTACAATGAGCAGTTCTTC. It specifies CSVAVARNYNEQFF.

The genes are TRBV4-3 and TRBJ2-2, with a weak D call TRBD2 (6 bases). Trimming cost V 1 base and J 0 bases, with 9 bases left between them. The CDR3 spans 16 residues. CDR1 LGHNA and CDR2 YSLEER come from the germline V gene. This CDR3 reads CASSQAGTPNTGELFF. CDR3 coding DNA: TGCGCCAGCAGCCAAGCCGGGACTCCGAACACCGGGGAGCTGTTTTTT.